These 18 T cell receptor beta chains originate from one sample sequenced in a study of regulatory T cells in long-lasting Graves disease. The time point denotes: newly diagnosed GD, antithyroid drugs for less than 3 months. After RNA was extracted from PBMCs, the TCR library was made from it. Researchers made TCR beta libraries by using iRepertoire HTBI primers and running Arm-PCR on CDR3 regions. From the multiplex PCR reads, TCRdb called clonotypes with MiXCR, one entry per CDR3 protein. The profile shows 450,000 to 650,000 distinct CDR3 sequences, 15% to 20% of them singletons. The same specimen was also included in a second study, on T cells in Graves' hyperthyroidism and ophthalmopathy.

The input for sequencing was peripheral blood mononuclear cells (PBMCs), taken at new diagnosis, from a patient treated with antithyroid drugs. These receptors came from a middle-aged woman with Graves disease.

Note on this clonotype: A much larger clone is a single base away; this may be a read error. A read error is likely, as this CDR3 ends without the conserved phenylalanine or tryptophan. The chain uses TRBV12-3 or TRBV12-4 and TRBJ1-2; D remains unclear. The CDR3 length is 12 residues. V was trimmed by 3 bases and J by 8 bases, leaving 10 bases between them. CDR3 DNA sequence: TGTGCCAGCAGTTTTAATGCTATCGGCTACACCTCC. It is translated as CASSFNAIGYTS.

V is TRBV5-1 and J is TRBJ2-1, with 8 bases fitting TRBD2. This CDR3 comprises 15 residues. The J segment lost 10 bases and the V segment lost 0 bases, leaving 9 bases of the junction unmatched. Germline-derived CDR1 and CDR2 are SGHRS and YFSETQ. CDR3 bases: TGCGCCAGCAGCTTGGCCCTTCGGGAGGGCCGGGAGCAGTTCTTC. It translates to CASSLALREGREQFF.

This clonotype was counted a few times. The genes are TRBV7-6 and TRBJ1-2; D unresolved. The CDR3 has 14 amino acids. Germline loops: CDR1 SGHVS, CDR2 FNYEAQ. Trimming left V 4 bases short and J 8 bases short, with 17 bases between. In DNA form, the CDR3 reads TGTGCCAGCAGCTCCCCGGACGGATCTGGAGGCTACACCTTC. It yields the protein CASSSPDGSGGYTF.

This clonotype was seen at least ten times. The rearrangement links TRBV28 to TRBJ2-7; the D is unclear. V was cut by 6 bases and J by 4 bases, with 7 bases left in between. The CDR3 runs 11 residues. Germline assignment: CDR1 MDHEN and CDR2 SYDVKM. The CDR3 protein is CASSSQYEQYF. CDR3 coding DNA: TGTGCCAGCAGCTCGCAATACGAGCAGTACTTC.

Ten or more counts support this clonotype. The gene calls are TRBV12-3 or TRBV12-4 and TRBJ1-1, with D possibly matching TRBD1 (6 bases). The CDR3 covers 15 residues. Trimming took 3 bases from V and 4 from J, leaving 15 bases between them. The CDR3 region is CASSLGGGGSTEAFF. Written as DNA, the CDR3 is TGTGCCAGCAGTTTGGGGGGCGGCGGGAGCACTGAAGCTTTCTTT.

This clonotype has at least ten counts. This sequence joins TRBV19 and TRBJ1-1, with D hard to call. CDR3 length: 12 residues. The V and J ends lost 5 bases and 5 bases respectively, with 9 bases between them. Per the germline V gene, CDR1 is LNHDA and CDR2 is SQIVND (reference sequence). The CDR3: CASSLGLTEAFF. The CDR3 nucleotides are TGTGCCAGTAGTTTGGGTCTGACTGAAGCTTTCTTT. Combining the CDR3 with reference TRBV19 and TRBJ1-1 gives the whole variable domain DGGITQSPKYLFRKEGQNVTLSCEQNLNHDAMYWYRQDPGQGLRLIYYSQIVNDFQKGDIAEGYSVSREKKESFPLTVTSAQKNPTAFYLCASSLGLTEAFFGQGTRLTVV.

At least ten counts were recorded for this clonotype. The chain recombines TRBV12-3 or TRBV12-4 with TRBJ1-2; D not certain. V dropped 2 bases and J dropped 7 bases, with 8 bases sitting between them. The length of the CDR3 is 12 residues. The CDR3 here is CASSLSTFGYTF. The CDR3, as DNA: TGTGCCAGCAGTTTATCCACTTTTGGCTACACCTTC.

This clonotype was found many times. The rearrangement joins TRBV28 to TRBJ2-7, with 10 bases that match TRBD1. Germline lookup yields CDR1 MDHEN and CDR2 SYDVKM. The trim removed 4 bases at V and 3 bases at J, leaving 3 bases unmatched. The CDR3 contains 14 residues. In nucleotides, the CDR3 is TGTGCCAGCAGTTCAAGGACAGGGGGCTACGAGCAGTACTTC. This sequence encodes CASSSRTGGYEQYF.

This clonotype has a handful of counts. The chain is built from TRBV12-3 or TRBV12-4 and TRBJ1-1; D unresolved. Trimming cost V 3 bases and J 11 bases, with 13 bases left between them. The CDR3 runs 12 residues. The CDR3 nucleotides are TGTGCCAGCAGTTTTGGGCAGTTCTACGCTTTCTTT. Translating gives CASSFGQFYAFF.

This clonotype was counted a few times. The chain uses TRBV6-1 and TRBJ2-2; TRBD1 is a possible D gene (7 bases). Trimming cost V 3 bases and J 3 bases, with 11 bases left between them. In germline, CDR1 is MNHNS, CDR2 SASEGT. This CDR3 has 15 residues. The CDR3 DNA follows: TGTGCCAGCAGTGACCAGGGGGGCGACACCGGGGAGCTGTTTTTT. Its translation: CASSDQGGDTGELFF.

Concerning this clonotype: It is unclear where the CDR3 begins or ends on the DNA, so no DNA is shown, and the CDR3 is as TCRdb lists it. The CDR3 here is CASSVAGGAAFF. The V and J genes are TRBV9 and TRBJ2-1; TRBD2, the table's D call, lacks a check against the DNA. A total of 12 residues make up the CDR3, ends included. Per the germline V gene, CDR1 is SGDLS and CDR2 is YYNGEE.

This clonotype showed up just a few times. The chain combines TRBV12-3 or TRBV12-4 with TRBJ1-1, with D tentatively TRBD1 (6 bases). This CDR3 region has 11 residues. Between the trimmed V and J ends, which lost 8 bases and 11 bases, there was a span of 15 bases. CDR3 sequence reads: CASRRGARAFF. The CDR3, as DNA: TGTGCCAGCCGTCGGGGGGCTCGGGCTTTCTTT.

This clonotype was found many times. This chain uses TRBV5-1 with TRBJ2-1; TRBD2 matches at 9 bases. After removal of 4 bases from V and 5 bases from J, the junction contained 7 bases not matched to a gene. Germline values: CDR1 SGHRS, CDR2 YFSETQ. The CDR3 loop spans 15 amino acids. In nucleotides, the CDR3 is TGCGCCAGCAGCCAAAGCGGGGGGCCCGACAATGAGCAGTTCTTC. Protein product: CASSQSGGPDNEQFF.

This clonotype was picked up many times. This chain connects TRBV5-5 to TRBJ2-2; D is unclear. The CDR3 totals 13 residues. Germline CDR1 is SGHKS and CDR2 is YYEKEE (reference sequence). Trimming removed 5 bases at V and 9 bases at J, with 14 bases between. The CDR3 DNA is TGTGCCAGCAGTTTGTTGGGTCACCGGGAGCTGTTTTTT. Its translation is CASSLLGHRELFF.

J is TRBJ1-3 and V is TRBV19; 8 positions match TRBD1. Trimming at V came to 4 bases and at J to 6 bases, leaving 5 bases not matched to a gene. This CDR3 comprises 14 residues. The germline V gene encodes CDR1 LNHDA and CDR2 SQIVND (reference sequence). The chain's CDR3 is CASSTSTGVNTIYF. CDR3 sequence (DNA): TGTGCCAGTAGTACCTCGACAGGGGTAAACACCATATATTTT.

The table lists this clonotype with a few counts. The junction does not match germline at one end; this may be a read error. CDR3 bases: TGTGCCAGCAGCCGACCGGACTACTCTGGAAACACCATACATTTT. This gives the protein CASSRPDYSGNTIHF. This rearrangement joins TRBV7-8 to TRBJ1-3; D is ambiguous. From germline, CDR1 is SGHVS and CDR2 FQNEAQ. This CDR3 has 15 residues.

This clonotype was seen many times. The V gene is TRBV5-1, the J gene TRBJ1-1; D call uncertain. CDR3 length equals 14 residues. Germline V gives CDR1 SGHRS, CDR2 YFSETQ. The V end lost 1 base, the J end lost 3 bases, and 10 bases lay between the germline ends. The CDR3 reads CASSLMGSYTEAFF. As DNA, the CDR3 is TGCGCCAGCAGCTTGATGGGGTCGTACACTGAAGCTTTCTTT.

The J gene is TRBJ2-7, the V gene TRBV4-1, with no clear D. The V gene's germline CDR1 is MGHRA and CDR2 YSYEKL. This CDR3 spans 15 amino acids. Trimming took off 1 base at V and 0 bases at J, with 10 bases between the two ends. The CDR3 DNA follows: TGCGCCAGCAGCCAAGGGCGACCATACTCCTACGAGCAGTACTTC. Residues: CASSQGRPYSYEQYF.